The T cell receptor beta chain described here comes from a study of T cells in Graves' hyperthyroidism and ophthalmopathy. In the study overall: Peripheral blood draws took place at initial diagnosis, ahead of any treatment. Whole-study results and caveats: Ophthalmopathy, as predicted by the model, came a median around 6.7 months after the prediction. Most expanded thyroid clonotypes above 0.001 also appeared in blood.

Reasons for excluding patients were uncontrolled infection, other autoimmune disease, pregnancy or lactation. This clonotype was observed many times. Its target is unknown. Amplification targeted TCR beta CDR3 regions from RNA transcripts. TCR CDR3 regions were first amplified by RT-PCR with HTBI primers. TCRdb passed the multiplex PCR reads through MiXCR, listing each CDR3 protein once. The sample consists of roughly 420,000 distinct CDR3 sequences, roughly 15% of them appearing once. Trimming shortened V by 1 base and J by 5 bases, and 27 bases separated the two germline ends. From germline, CDR1 is DFQATT and CDR2 SNEGSKA (reference sequence). This CDR3 has 19 amino acids.

This chain joins TRBV20-1 and TRBJ2-4, with D tentatively TRBD2 (6 bases). Sequenced material: blood. The TCR was taken from a woman between 18 and 29 years old with Graves' hyperthyroidism. The CDR3, as DNA: TGCAGTGCTAGAGCCCTCAGGGACTTTCAACGCGGGATGGAAAACATTCAGTACTTC. Translation gives CSARALRDFQRGMENIQYF.